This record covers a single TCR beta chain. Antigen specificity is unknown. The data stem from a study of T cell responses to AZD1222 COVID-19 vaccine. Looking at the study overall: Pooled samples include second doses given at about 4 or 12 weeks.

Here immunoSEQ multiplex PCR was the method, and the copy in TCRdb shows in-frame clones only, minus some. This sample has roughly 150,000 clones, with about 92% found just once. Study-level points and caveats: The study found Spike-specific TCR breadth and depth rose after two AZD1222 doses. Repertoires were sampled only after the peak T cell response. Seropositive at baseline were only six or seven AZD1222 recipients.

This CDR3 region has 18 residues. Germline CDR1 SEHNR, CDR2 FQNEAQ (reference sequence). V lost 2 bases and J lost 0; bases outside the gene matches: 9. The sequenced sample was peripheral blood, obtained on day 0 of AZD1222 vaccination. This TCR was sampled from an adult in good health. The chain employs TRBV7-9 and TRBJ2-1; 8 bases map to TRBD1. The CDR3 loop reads CASSLMGTGPSSYNEQFF. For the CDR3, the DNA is TGTGCCAGCAGCTTAATGGGGACAGGCCCGAGCTCCTACAATGAGCAGTTCTTC.